This T cell receptor beta chain originates from a study of a mutant IDH1 vaccine in newly diagnosed glioma. On the study more broadly: Each patient was administered eight vaccinations, scheduled in weeks 1, 3, 5, 7, 11, 15, 19 and 23.

Notes on this clone: Antigen unknown.

Germline-derived CDR1 and CDR2 are SNHLY and FYNNEI. The ends were cut back, 8 bases at V and 4 bases at J, with 17 bases in the middle. This CDR3 has 14 residues. Using immunoSEQ multiplex PCR, the repertoire was profiled, and TCRdb retains in-frame clones only, with some absent. The sample shows around 78,000 clones, about 82% of them seen only once. Time point reported: week 23, last vaccination. Every single dose of the vaccine, 300 ug of mutant IDH1 20-mer peptide, came with topical imiquimod. V is TRBV2 and J is TRBJ1-1, with D maybe TRBD1 (5 bases). The sequence came from a man aged 25-40 years with glioma. Some clones in this sample may be carry-over from other donors' samples. This material consisted of PBMCs, taken from a glioma patient whose treatment included an IDH1 peptide vaccine. The DNA of the CDR3 is TGTGCCAGCTCAGTGGGGGGAAGAGGCACTGAAGCTTTCTTT. This sequence encodes CASSVGGRGTEAFF.